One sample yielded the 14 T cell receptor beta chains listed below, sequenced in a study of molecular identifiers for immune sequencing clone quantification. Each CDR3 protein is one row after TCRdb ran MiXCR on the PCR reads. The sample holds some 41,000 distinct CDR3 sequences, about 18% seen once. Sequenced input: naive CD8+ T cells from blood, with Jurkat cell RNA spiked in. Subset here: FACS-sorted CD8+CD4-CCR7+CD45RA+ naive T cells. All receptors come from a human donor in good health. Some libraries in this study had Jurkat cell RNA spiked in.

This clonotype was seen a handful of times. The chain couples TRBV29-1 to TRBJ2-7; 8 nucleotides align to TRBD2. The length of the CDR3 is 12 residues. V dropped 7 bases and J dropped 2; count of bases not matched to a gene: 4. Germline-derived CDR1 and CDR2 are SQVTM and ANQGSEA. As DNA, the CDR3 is TGCAGCGCTAGCGGGTCTACCTACGAGCAGTACTTC. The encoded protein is CSASGSTYEQYF.

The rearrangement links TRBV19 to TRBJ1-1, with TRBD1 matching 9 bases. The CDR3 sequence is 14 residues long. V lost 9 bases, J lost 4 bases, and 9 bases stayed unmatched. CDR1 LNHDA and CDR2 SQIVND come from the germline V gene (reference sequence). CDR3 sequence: CASPDMTGGTEAFF. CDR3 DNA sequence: TGTGCCAGCCCAGACATGACAGGGGGCACTGAAGCTTTCTTT.

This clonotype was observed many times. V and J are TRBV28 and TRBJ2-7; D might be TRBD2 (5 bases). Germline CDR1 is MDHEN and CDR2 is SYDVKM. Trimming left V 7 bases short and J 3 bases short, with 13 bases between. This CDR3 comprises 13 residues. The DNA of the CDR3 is TGTGCCAGCACCCTCCCGAGGGTCTACGAGCAGTACTTC. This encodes CASTLPRVYEQYF.

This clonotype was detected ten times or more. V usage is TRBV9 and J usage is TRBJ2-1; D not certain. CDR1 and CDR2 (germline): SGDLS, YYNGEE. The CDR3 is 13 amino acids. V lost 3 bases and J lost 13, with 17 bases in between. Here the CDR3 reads CASSEQIEVPQFF. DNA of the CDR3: TGTGCCAGCAGCGAGCAAATAGAGGTCCCCCAGTTCTTC.

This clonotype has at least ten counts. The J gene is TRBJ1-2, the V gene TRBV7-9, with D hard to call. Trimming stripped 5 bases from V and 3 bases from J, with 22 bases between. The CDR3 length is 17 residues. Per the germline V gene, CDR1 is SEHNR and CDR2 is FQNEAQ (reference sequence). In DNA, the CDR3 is TGTGCCAGCAGCGGCTATAAGAGCCGCCGGCCTTACTATGGCTACACCTTC. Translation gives CASSGYKSRRPYYGYTF.

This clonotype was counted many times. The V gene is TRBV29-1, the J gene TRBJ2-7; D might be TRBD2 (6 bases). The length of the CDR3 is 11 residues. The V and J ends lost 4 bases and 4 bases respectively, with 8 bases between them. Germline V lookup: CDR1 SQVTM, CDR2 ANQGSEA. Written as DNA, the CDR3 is TGCAGCGTTGGGGGGGATTACGAGCAGTACTTC. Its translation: CSVGGDYEQYF.

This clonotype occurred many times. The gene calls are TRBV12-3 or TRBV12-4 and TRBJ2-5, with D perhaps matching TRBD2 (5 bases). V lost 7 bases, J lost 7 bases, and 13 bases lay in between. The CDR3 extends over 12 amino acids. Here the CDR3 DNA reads TGTGCCAGCACCCTGGGAGTAGCGACCCAGTACTTC. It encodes CASTLGVATQYF.

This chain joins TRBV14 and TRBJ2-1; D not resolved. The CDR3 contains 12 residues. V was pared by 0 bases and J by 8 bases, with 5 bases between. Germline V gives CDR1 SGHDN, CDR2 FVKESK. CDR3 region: CASSQDRYEQFF. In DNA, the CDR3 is TGTGCCAGCAGCCAAGATAGGTATGAGCAGTTCTTC.

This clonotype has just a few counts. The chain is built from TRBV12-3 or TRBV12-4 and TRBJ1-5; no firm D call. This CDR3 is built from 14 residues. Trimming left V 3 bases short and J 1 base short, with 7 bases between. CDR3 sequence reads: CASSFGQSNQPQHF. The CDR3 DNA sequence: TGTGCCAGCAGTTTTGGGCAAAGCAATCAGCCCCAGCATTTT.

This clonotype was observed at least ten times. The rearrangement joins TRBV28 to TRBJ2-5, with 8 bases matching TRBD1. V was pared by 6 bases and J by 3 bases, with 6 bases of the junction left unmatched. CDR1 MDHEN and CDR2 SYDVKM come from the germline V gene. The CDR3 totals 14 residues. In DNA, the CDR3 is TGTGCCAGCAGGGCAGGGGGCTGGAAAGAGACCCAGTACTTC. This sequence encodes CASRAGGWKETQYF.

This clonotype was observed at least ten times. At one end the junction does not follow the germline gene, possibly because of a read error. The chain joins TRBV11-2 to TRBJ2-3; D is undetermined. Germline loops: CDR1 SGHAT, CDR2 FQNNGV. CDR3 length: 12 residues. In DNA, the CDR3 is TGTGCCAGCAGCAGCCTTGAAAATACACAGTATTTT. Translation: CASSSLENTQYF. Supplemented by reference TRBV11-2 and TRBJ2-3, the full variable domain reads EAGVAQSPRYKIIEKRQSVAFWCNPISGHATLYWYQQILGQGPKLLIQFQNNGVVDDSQLPKDRFSAERLKGVDSTLKIQPAKLEDSAVYLCASSSLENTQYFGPGTRLTVL.

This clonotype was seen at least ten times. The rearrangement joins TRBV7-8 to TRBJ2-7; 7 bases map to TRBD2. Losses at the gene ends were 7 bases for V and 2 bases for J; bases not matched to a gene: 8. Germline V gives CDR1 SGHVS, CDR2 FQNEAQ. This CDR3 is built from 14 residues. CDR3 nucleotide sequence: TGTGCCAGCACCCGGGGGGAGAGGCCCTACGAGCAGTACTTC. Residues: CASTRGERPYEQYF.

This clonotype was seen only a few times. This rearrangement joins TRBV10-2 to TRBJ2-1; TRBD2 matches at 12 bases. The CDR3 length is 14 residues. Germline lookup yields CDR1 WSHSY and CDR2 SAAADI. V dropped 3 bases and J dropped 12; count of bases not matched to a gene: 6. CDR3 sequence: CASSDSLAGGGQFF. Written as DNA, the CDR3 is TGCGCCAGCAGTGACTCCCTAGCGGGAGGGGGGCAGTTCTTC.

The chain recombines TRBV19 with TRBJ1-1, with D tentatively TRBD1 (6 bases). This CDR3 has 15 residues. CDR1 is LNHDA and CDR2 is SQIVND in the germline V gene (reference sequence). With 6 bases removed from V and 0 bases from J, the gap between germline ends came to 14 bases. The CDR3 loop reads CASSVDGQMNTEAFF. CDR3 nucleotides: TGTGCCAGTAGCGTCGACGGACAGATGAACACTGAAGCTTTCTTT.